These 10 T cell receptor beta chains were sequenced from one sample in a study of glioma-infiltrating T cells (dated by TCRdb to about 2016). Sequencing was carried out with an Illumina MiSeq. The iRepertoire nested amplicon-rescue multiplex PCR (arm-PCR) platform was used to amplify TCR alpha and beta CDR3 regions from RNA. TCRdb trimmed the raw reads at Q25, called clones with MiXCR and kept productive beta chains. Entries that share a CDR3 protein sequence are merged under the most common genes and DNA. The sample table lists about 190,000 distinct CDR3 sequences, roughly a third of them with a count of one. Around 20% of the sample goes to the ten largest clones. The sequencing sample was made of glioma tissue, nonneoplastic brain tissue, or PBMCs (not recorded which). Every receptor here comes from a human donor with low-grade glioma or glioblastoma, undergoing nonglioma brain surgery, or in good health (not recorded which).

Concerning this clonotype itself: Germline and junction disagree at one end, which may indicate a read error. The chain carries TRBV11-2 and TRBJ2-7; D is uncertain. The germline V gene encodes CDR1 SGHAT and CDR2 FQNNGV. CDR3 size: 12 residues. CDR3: CAGSLGRDEQYF. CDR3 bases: TGTGCCGGCAGCTTAGGTCGGGACGAGCAGTACTTC.

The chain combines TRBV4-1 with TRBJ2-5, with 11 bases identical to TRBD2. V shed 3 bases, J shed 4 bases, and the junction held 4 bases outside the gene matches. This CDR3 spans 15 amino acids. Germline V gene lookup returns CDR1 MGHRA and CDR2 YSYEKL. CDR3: CASSQVAGGPETQYF. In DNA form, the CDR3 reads TGCGCCAGCAGCCAGGTAGCGGGAGGGCCAGAGACCCAGTACTTC.

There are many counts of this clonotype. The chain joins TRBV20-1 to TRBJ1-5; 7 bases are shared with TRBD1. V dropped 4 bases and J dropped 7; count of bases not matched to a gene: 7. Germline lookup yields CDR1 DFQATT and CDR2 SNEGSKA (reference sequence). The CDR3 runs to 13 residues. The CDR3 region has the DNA TGCAGTGCTACTAAGGGGGCCGGACAGCCCCAGCATTTT. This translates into CSATKGAGQPQHF.

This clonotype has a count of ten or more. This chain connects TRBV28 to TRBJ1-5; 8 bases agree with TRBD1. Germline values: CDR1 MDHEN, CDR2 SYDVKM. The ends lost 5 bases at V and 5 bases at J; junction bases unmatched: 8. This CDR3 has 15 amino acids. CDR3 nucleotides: TGTGCCAGCAGTCCTACCGACAGGGGAGATCAGCCCCAGCATTTT. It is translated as CASSPTDRGDQPQHF.

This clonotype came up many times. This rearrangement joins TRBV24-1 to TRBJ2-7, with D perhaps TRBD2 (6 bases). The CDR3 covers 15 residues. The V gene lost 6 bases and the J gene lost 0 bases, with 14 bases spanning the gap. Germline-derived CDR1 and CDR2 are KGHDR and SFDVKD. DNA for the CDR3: TGTGCCACCAGTCAAGCGGGCTTGAGCTCCTACGAGCAGTACTTC. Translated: CATSQAGLSSYEQYF.

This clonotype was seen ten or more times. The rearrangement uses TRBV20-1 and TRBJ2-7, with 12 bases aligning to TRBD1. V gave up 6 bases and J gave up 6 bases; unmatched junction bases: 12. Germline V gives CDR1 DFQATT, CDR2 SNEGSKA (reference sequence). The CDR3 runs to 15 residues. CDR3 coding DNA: TGCAGTGCCCCCTCCGGGACAGGGGGCTTCGGCGAGCAGTACTTC. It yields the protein CSAPSGTGGFGEQYF.

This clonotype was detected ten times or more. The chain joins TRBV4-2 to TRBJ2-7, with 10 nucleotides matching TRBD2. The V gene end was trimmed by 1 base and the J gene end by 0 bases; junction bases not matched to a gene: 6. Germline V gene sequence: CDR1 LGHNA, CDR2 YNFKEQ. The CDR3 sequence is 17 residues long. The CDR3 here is CASSQGPLAGISYEQYF. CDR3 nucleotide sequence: TGTGCCAGCAGCCAAGGTCCACTAGCGGGGATCTCCTACGAGCAGTACTTC.

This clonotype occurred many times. Here the CDR3 reads CAVARYNEQFF. The CDR3 DNA reads as TGTGCAGTAGCAAGATACAATGAGCAGTTCTTC. This chain uses TRBV24-1 with TRBJ2-1; D call uncertain. Germline V gene data show CDR1 as KGHDR and CDR2 as SFDVKD. The CDR3 is made up of 11 amino acids.

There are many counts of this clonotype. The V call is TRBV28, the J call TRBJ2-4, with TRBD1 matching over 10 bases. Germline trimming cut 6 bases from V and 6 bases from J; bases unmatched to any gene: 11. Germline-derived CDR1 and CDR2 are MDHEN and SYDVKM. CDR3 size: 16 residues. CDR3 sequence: CASRQTTGGVGNIQYF. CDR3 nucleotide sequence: TGTGCCAGCAGACAAACGACAGGGGGCGTGGGAAACATTCAGTACTTC. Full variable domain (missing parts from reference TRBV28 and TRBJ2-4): DVKVTQSSRYLVKRTGEKVFLECVQDMDHENMFWYRQDPGLGLRLIYFSYDVKMKEKGDIPEGYSVSREKKERFSLILESASTNQTSMYLCASRQTTGGVGNIQYFGAGTRLSVL.

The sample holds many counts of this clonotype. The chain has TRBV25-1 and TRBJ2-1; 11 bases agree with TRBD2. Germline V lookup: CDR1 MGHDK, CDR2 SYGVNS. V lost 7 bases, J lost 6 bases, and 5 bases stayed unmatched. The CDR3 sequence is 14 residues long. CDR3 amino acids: CASIGTSGVNEQFF. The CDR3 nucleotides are TGTGCCAGCATAGGGACTAGCGGAGTCAATGAGCAGTTCTTC.